A selection of T cell receptor beta chains follows, all from one sample in a study of T cell clones after liver transplantation. TCRdb's table, derived via immunoSEQ multiplex PCR, lists solely in-frame clones and lacks some. The data contain roughly 67,000 clones, 85% to 95% of them singletons. Sequences were derived from CD4+ T cells from blood, sampled about 26 months after liver transplant. These receptor sequences come from a human patient who received a liver transplant. The graft donor may be the source of some T cells. Both conserved end residues are part of each CDR3. D genes are given only for firm matches. The size entry is marked missing in some rows and otherwise reads once, few, many or a size class.

>-|TRBJ1-2|-|TRBV29-1
CSVATSNYGYTF
TGCAGCGTAGCGACCTCGAACTATGGCTACACCTTC
>-|TRBJ2-1|-|TRBV9
CASSVGDNEQFF
TGTGCCAGCAGCGTAGGCGACAATGAGCAGTTCTTC
>-|TRBJ2-7|-|TRBV2
CASSVPGTYSYEQYF
TGTGCCAGCAGTGTACCGGGGACCTATTCCTACGAGCAGTACTTC
>-|TRBJ2-7|-|TRBV4-3
CAQKRGEQYF
TGCGCACAAAAACGAGGTGAGCAGTACTTC
>TRBD2|TRBJ2-1|-|TRBV19
CASSPSGRAYNEQFF
TGTGCCAGTAGCCCTAGCGGGAGGGCCTACAATGAGCAGTTCTTC
>-|TRBJ1-1|few|TRBV5-1
CASSLNANTEAFF
TGCGCCAGCAGCTTGAATGCGAACACTGAAGCTTTCTTT
>-|TRBJ1-5|-|TRBV28
CASSLGGARQPQHF
TGTGCCAGCAGTCTAGGGGGGGCTAGGCAGCCCCAGCATTTT
>TRBD1|TRBJ1-3|-|TRBV9
CASSVTRTGGYHLSSSGNTIYF
TGTGCCAGCAGCGTAACTCGGACAGGGGGCTACCACCTCTCTTCCTCTGGAAACACCATATATTTT
>-|TRBJ2-3|-|TRBV28
CASTGVTTDTQYF
TGTGCCAGCACAGGGGTGACGACAGATACGCAGTATTTT
>-|TRBJ1-1|-|TRBV5-1
CASSAGPGNTEAFF
TGCGCCAGCAGCGCAGGCCCCGGGAACACTGAAGCTTTCTTT
>-|TRBJ2-1|once|TRBV5-1
CASGVQRSSYNEQFF
TGCGCCAGCGGCGTCCAGAGGAGCTCCTACAATGAGCAGTTCTTC
>-|TRBJ1-4|-|TRBV7-9
CASSSRGTNEKLFF
TGTGCCAGCAGCTCCAGGGGTACTAATGAAAAACTGTTTTTT
>-|TRBJ2-7|-|TRBV6-1
CASSEILTAGYYEQYF
TGTGCCAGCAGTGAAATACTGACTGCCGGGTACTACGAGCAGTACTTC